The following is a TCR beta chain sequence with its context. This clonotype showed up many times. Which antigen it targets is not known. Base qualities were left out, and no much larger clone turns up one base away. Ophthalmopathy patients had moderately to severely active disease, Clinical Activity Score of at least 3, NOSPECS grade of at least 4, and disease duration under 3 months. Patients with other autoimmune diseases, uncontrolled infections, pregnancy or lactation were excluded from the study. Diagnosis was based on clinical symptoms, serum thyroxine, TRAb, thyroid ultrasound and orbital computed tomography. Using Ficoll-Paque density gradient centrifugation, PBMCs were isolated from 9 to 10 ml of fresh peripheral blood. Total RNA was extracted using Trizol reagent, and RNA quality was checked on an Agilent 2100 Bioanalyzer. These data come from a study of Graves' ophthalmopathy and Graves' hyperthyroidism (dated by TCRdb to 2016 to 2019). At the level of the whole study: Peripheral blood was collected before any treatment was given, at the time of initial diagnosis. The study used TCR beta repertoire signatures to distinguish Graves' ophthalmopathy from Graves' hyperthyroidism and to predict progression to ophthalmopathy. In total, 135 blood samples were TCR-sequenced: under 45 ophthalmopathy, some 75 hyperthyroidism and approximately 17 hyperthyroidism-to-ophthalmopathy patients. To explore V-J signatures that distinguish ophthalmopathy from hyperthyroidism, a discovery set of roughly 98 patients was enrolled, made up of more than 40 with ophthalmopathy and 57 with stable hyperthyroidism. The independent validation cohort included around 19 hyperthyroidism patients plus 17 patients who later progressed from hyperthyroidism to ophthalmopathy. In over 5 hyperthyroidism patients, the T-cell repertoire of thyroid tissue was compared with the T-cell repertoire of blood. After sampling, hyperthyroidism patients received methimazole starting at 30 mg daily, and ophthalmopathy patients received high-dose intravenous methylprednisolone.

TCR beta CDR3 regions were amplified from RNA transcripts for repertoire sequencing. A first-round RT-PCR used HTBI primers with the Qiagen OneStep RT-PCR kit, followed by a second-round multiplex PCR, size selection and purification. Sequencing of the libraries was carried out on an Illumina HiSeq2000 in paired-end mode with 100 bp reads. The published analysis was carried out like this. SOAPnuke was used to process the reads, throwing out any read that had adapters, had uncalled bases, had a mean Phred below 15, or lacked an exact constant-primer or identifier match. COPE v1.2.5 was used to merge the high-quality paired reads. Each unique nucleotide sequence was defined as a clonotype, and clonotypes were aligned to IMGT TRB V, D and J references with MiTCR v1.1. Analysis was restricted to V-J combinations with a frequency above 0.0001, which covered roughly 99% of repertoires. A TCR clonal expansion and chaos score per V-J combination was defined as the ratio of F50 clonal expansion to chaos observed in the TCRdist matrix. Welch's t-statistics and random forest were used to reduce features to 13 V-J combinations, which were fed into a naive Bayes classifier. Thyroid-blood repertoire similarity was quantified with the Morisita-Horn index. TCRdb took the public reads, trimmed them with fastp at Q25, ran MiXCR for clone calling and kept in-frame beta chains. Entries are consolidated by CDR3 protein sequence, retaining the most common genes and DNA. The V and J calls were not made by the authors but by TCRdb's processing. The sample yields 230,000 or so distinct CDR3 sequences; around 50% were counted once. Jointly, the top ten make up around half of the sample.

The full study reports these points: No statistical method was used to predetermine the sample size, and group allocation was not hidden from the investigators. Among expanded thyroid clonotypes with frequency above 0.001, most also showed up in blood, which suggests that blood repertoires may reflect the thyroid immune response. In validation, the model predicted ophthalmopathy progression with about 70% sensitivity and 72.22% specificity; some twelve predicted patients were CT-confirmed with GO in a median of 6.5 months. Ophthalmopathy was separated from stable hyperthyroidism by the 13-signature model with around 89% sensitivity and around 81% specificity in cross-validation and with 80%/75% in the test set.

In the germline V gene, CDR1 corresponds to KGHDR and CDR2 to SFDVKD. V is reduced by 6 bases and J by 5 bases, leaving a spacing of 13 bases between them. The cysteine opens and the phenylalanine closes a CDR3 of 13 amino acids. Only the CDR3 region is kept as DNA, spanning 39 bases read in frame from base 1. The rearrangement combines TRBV24-1 with TRBJ2-7; the best D guess is TRBD1, with 6 bases matching. The source of this sequence is an adult man with Graves' ophthalmopathy. Source material: peripheral blood. The base sequence is TGTGCCACCAGTTCACAGGGAAGGGACGAGCAGTACTTC. This sequence encodes CATSSQGRDEQYF.